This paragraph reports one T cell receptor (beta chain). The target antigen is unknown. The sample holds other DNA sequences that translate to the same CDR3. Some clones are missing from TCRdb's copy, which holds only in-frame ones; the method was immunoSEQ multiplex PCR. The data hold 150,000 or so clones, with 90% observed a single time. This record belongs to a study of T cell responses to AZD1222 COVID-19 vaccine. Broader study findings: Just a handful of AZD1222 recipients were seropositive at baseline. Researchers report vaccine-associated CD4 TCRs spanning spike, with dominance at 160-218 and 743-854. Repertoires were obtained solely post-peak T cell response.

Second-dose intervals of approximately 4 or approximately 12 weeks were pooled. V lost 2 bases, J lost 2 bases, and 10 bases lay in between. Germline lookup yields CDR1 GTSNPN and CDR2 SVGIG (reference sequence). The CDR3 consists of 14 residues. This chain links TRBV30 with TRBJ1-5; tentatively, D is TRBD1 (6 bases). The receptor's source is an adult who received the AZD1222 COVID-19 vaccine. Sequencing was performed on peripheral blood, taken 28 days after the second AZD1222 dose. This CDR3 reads CAWSSGAGNQPQHF. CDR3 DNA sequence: TGTGCCTGGAGTTCAGGGGCGGGCAATCAGCCCCAGCATTTT.